A selection of T cell receptor beta chains follows, all from one sample in a study of naive CD8 T cells in extremely preterm neonates. Assay: immunoSEQ multiplex PCR; the TCRdb copy retains only in-frame clones and omits some. This sample has roughly 4,800 clones, with more than 90% found just once. The source material was naive CD8+ T cells from cord blood. These receptors were collected from a boy who was born preterm. CDR3s include the opening cysteine and the closing phenylalanine or tryptophan. D genes are given only for firm matches. Rows give clone size only sometimes, using once, few, many, or a class for an expanded clone.

size	V	D	J	DNA	CDR3
NA	TRBV5-1	TRBD1	TRBJ2-1	TGCGCCAGCAGCGGGGACAGGGGCTCCTACAATGAGCAGTTCTTC	CASSGDRGSYNEQFF
NA	TRBV6-5	NA	TRBJ2-3	TGTGCCAGCACTACGGGGCCCACAGATACGCAGTATTTT	CASTTGPTDTQYF
NA	TRBV25-1	NA	TRBJ2-5	TGTGCCAGCAGACAGTACCAAGAGACCCAGTACTTC	CASRQYQETQYF
NA	TRBV28	TRBD1	TRBJ2-3	TGTGCCAGCAGTCCGACAGGGGATACGCAGTATTTT	CASSPTGDTQYF
NA	TRBV14	NA	TRBJ1-6	TGTGCCAGCAGCCAAGATGTGAATTCACCCCTCCACTTT	CASSQDVNSPLHF
once	TRBV30	TRBD1	TRBJ2-7	TGTGCCTGGAGCCCAGGGGGCCCCGCCTACGAGCAGTACTTC	CAWSPGGPAYEQYF
once	TRBV25-1	NA	TRBJ2-3	TGTGCCAGCAGTCCCGGGGCGGGGCACACAGATACGCAGTATTTT	CASSPGAGHTDTQYF
NA	TRBV7-8	NA	TRBJ2-1	TGTGCCAGCAGCCCGTCACTTGATGAGCAGTTCTTC	CASSPSLDEQFF
NA	TRBV27	NA	TRBJ1-1	TGTGCCAGCAGTTTATTAGAGGGGGAGAAAGCTTTCTTT	CASSLLEGEKAFF
NA	TRBV6-5	NA	TRBJ2-3	TGTGCCAGCAGTTGGGGGCCAGATACGCAGTATTTT	CASSWGPDTQYF
NA	TRBV5-6	TRBD1	TRBJ2-7	TGTGCCAGCAGCCAGGGGGCTGGGTACGAGCAGTACTTC	CASSQGAGYEQYF
NA	TRBV9	TRBD1	TRBJ1-4	TGTGCCAGCAGCTCTCGACAGGGGGGTGAAGAAAAACTGTTTTTT	CASSSRQGGEEKLFF
once	TRBV28	TRBD2	TRBJ2-3	TGTGCCAGCAGTTGGACTAGCATCAAAGATACGCAGTATTTT	CASSWTSIKDTQYF
NA	TRBV28	NA	TRBJ1-1	TGTGCCAGCAGTTTGGCTTTCTTT	CASSLAFF
once	TRBV2	NA	TRBJ2-7	TGTGCCAGCAGGGGGGGTAGCGGCGCCTCCTACGAGCAGTACTTC	CASRGGSGASYEQYF
once	TRBV6-4	NA	TRBJ2-3	TGTGCCAGCAGTGACACTAGCACAGATACGCAGTATTTT	CASSDTSTDTQYF
NA	TRBV5-6	NA	TRBJ2-1	TGTGCCAGCAGCTCGGGAACTAGTAATGAGCAGTTCTTC	CASSSGTSNEQFF
once	TRBV28	NA	TRBJ2-7	TGTGCCAGCAGACTCTCCCTAGCAACCTACGAGCAGTACTTC	CASRLSLATYEQYF
NA	TRBV4-1	TRBD2	TRBJ2-5	TGCGCCAGCAGCCACCCTCGGGAGGGCCAAGGAGAGACCCAGTACTTC	CASSHPREGQGETQYF
NA	TRBV9	NA	TRBJ2-5	TGTGCCAGCAGCGTAGACACAGGTTTCCAAGAGACCCAGTACTTC	CASSVDTGFQETQYF
NA	TRBV9	TRBD2	TRBJ2-7	TGTGCCAGCAGCGTAGGGGGACTAGCGGCCTACGAGCAGTACTTC	CASSVGGLAAYEQYF
once	TRBV4-3	TRBD2	TRBJ2-4	TGCGCCAGCAGCCAAGGACTAGCGGGAGCCAAAAACATTCAGTACTTC	CASSQGLAGAKNIQYF
NA	TRBV6-5	TRBD1	TRBJ2-1	TGTGCCAGCAGTCCCCGACAGGGGGGACACAATGAGCAGTTCTTC	CASSPRQGGHNEQFF
NA	TRBV10-3	TRBD1	TRBJ2-7	TGTGCCATCAGTCCCGGGACAGGGGGATACGAGCAGTACTTC	CAISPGTGGYEQYF
NA	TRBV5-6	NA	TRBJ2-1	TGTGCCAGCAGCGCCGGGACACACAATGAGCAGTTCTTC	CASSAGTHNEQFF
once	TRBV13	NA	TRBJ2-1	TGTGCCAGCAGACTAAGGGAGCTAGCCTACAATGAGCAGTTCTTC	CASRLRELAYNEQFF
NA	TRBV18	NA	TRBJ2-7	TGTGCCAGCTCACCACCTAGCGGCTCCTACGAGCAGTACTTC	CASSPPSGSYEQYF
NA	TRBV9	TRBD2	TRBJ2-1	TGTGCCAGCAGCGGACTAGCGGGCTCCTACAATGAGCAGTTCTTC	CASSGLAGSYNEQFF
NA	TRBV9	NA	TRBJ2-7	TGTGCCAGCAGCGTAGAGGTACAGACCTACGAGCAGTACTTC	CASSVEVQTYEQYF
NA	TRBV27	NA	TRBJ2-4	TGTGCCAGCAGTTCCCGGGACATTCAGTACTTC	CASSSRDIQYF
NA	TRBV27	TRBD2	TRBJ2-5	TGTGCCAGCAGAATGACTAGCGGGAGTTTTGAGACCCAGTACTTC	CASRMTSGSFETQYF
NA	TRBV4-1	NA	TRBJ2-7	TGCGCCAGCAGCCTCCGGACAACCTACGAGCAGTACTTC	CASSLRTTYEQYF
NA	TRBV30	TRBD1	TRBJ1-1	TGTGCCTGGAGTCCCGGACAGGGGAACACTGAAGCTTTCTTT	CAWSPGQGNTEAFF
NA	TRBV27	TRBD2	TRBJ2-7	TGTGCCAGCAGTTTAGTTCCTAGCGGGAGTCTCAACGAGCAGTACTTC	CASSLVPSGSLNEQYF
NA	TRBV30	TRBD2	TRBJ2-1	TGTGCCTGGAGACTGAGCGGGAGGGTTAATGAGCAGTTCTTC	CAWRLSGRVNEQFF
NA	TRBV6-1	TRBD1	TRBJ1-1	TGTGCCAGCAGGGATACAGGGGGCACTGAAGCTTTCTTT	CASRDTGGTEAFF
NA	TRBV4-1	NA	TRBJ2-3	TGCGCCAGCAGCCAAGAAAGCTGGACAGCGGGCACAGATACGCAGTATTTT	CASSQESWTAGTDTQYF
NA	TRBV5-8	NA	TRBJ2-7	TGTGCCAGCCCAGGCGGGGATCCCAACGAGCAGTACTTC	CASPGGDPNEQYF
once	TRBV27	TRBD1	TRBJ2-3	TGTGCCAGCAGTTTCTGGACAGGGGCCACAGATACGCAGTATTTT	CASSFWTGATDTQYF
NA	TRBV11-2	NA	TRBJ1-4	TGTGCCAGCAGCTTGATGGGGGAAAAACTGTTTTTT	CASSLMGEKLFF
NA	TRBV6-1	NA	TRBJ1-5	TGTGCCAGCAGTGTCTATACGGAACAGAATCAGCCCCAGCATTTT	CASSVYTEQNQPQHF
NA	TRBV5-1	TRBD2	TRBJ2-1	TGCGCCAGCAGCGGGGGACTAGCGGGCTACAATGAGCAGTTCTTC	CASSGGLAGYNEQFF
once	TRBV5-1	TRBD2	TRBJ2-3	TGCGCCAGCAGCTTGGCCGGGACTAGCGGGAGGGCTACGCAGTATTTT	CASSLAGTSGRATQYF
few	TRBV7-2	TRBD1	TRBJ1-4	TGTGCCAGCAGCTTAGGCGGGGGGACAGGGGGCGGAAAACTGTTTTTT	CASSLGGGTGGGKLFF
once	TRBV19	NA	TRBJ2-5	TGTGCCAGTAGTATAGGGGAAGAGACCCAGTACTTC	CASSIGEETQYF